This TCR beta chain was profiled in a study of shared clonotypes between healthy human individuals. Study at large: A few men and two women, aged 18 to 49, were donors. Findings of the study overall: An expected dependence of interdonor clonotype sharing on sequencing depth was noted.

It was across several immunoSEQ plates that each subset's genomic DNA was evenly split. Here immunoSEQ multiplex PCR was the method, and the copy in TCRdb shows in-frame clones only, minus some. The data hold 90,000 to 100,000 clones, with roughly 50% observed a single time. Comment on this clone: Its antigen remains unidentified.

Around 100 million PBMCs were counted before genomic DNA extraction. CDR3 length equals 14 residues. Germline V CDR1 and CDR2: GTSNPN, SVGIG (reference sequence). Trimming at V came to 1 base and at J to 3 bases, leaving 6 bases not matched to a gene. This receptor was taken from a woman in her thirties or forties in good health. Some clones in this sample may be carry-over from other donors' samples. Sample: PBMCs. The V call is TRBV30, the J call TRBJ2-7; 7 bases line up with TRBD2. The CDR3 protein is CAWSGLADLYEQYF. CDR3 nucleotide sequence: TGTGCCTGGAGTGGACTAGCAGATCTCTACGAGCAGTACTTC.